This T cell receptor (beta chain) was recorded in a study of cytomegalovirus exposure and HLA in healthy donors. Healthy people donating bone marrow made up the donors. Worth noting for this clone: As yet, its antigen is unknown.

Whole-study findings and limits: Within an earlier analysis, most TCR beta V segments proved productive either about 90% or about 30% of the time. Highly shared variants forming one cluster were likely a sequencing artifact. Per published accounts, TCR beta sequences correctly predicted the HLA-A and HLA-B alleles of most subjects.

PCR amplification relied on 60 Vbeta primers (plus 13 Jbeta primers). Profiled with immunoSEQ multiplex PCR; TCRdb holds only in-frame clones, not every one. The sample carries roughly 90,000 clones, around 70% recorded once. The CDR3 has 15 amino acids. The germline gives CDR1 LNHDA, CDR2 SQIVND (reference sequence). V was trimmed by 1 base and J by 3 bases, leaving 12 bases between them. The sequence was collected from a young man in good health and CMV-seropositive. The chain uses TRBV19 and TRBJ2-5; weak D call: TRBD1 (6 bases). The sample was PBMCs. CDR3 DNA sequence: TGTGCCAGTAGTATAGCCAGGGGTCGGGAAGAGACCCAGTACTTC. It encodes CASSIARGREETQYF.